Sequencing of this TCR beta chain was carried out in a study of blood T cell repertoires in COVID-19 (dated by TCRdb to the early 2020s). At the level of the whole study: The collaborator samples originated in the United States, Italy and Spain and spanned the acute and convalescent phases of COVID-19. The material from the prospective study consisted of cDNA or gDNA derived from T cells, B-cell-depleted T cells, or PBMCs. The repertoires were released in a freely available public database meant as a resource for research on the immune response to SARS-CoV-2. Where HLA class I and class II types were available, the types were taken from metadata supplied by the sample provider, not from assay-based typing. Deeply sampled blood TCRbeta repertoires from subjects exposed to, actively infected with, or recovered from COVID-19 were included in the dataset. Nearly every sample came with metadata listing a de-identified subject ID, COVID-19 status, age in years and sex. The samples were drawn from the first 160 participants of the ongoing ImmuneRACE study and from 1,254 subjects provided by 6 global collaborators. Results and caveats for the whole study, not just this receptor: How much clinical and demographic metadata was included differed by source and by participant, and the metadata was provided uncurated.

TCRbeta CDR3 regions were amplified from genomic DNA by means of the immunoSEQ Assay, a bias-controlled multiplex PCR. In the original analysis: The number of nucleated cells in each sample was estimated from the amplification of reference gene primers within the assay. Sequence reads were collapsed and filtered to measure the absolute abundance of every unique TCRbeta CDR3 rearrangement. For each sample, productive Simpson clonality was calculated as the square root of Simpson's diversity index across productive rearrangements. TCRdb holds this immuneACCESS table with in-frame rearrangements only. Some clones are missing; in checked studies, unresolved V genes explain under half, and the rest has no known cause. D and trimming come from the DNA, and the V and J calls and clone size come from that table. The sample data list 25,000 to 30,000 clones, and around three quarters of these were observed just once. Together, the top ten hold about 40% of the sample.

Whole blood was collected in K2EDTA tubes by collaborating institutions according to the institutions' own protocols. For TCRbeta analysis, collaborator samples were shipped as frozen whole blood, as isolated PBMCs, or as DNA extracted from either sample type. As for this clone: Its recognized antigen is unknown. The sample holds no much larger clone one base away, and base qualities are not on file.

The sample taken for sequencing was peripheral blood. This sequence was found in an older man with acute or convalescent COVID-19.

The bases read TGTGCCAGCAGTGGCGGCAGGGTGGGATCACAAAACACTGAAGCTTTCTTT. Translated, this gives CASSGGRVGSQNTEAFF. The chain uses TRBV6-1 and TRBJ1-1; a weak D assignment points to TRBD1 (5 bases agree). The V and J ends are trimmed by 4 bases and 2 bases, leaving 20 bases between them. From the cysteine up to the phenylalanine, the CDR3 has a length of 17 residues. The entry retains the CDR3 DNA only, 51 bases that are in frame from base 1. As encoded in the germline V gene, CDR1 is MNHNS while CDR2 is SASEGT.